A single TCR beta chain is shown here with its context. Its antigen is undetermined. The junction departs from the called germline gene at one end, perhaps through a read error. This record comes from a study of cytomegalovirus exposure and HLA in healthy donors. Overall study context: Around 80 million unique TCR sequences came from HLA-typed donors in an early release.

The PCR used 60 Vbeta and 13 Jbeta primers. In the source study's methods: Later reanalysis found 75 million to 95 million unique TCR beta chains, around 10 million of them shared. Some clones are missing from TCRdb's copy, which holds only in-frame ones; the method was immunoSEQ multiplex PCR. V and J calls and clone size are given by that table; D and trimming were obtained from the DNA. The sample contains about 120,000 clones, about 80% of which appear only once. Study conclusions and caveats: Cytomegalovirus-associated TCR beta chains were listed, numbering some 150. TCR beta V segments were, for the most part, productive about 87% or about 30% of the time in an earlier analysis.

The CDR3 loop spans 18 amino acids. In germline, CDR1 is SGHNT, CDR2 YYREEE (reference sequence). This clonotype originated in a man under 40 in good health and CMV-seropositive. The chain combines TRBV5-4 with TRBJ2-4, with 8 bases aligning to TRBD1. The source material was PBMCs. The CDR3 nucleotides read TGTGCCAGCAGCTCGGACAGGGAGTATTCCCTAGCCAAAAACAGTCAGTACTTC. Its translation: CASSSDREYSLAKNSQYF.